In this sample, the clone carrying this T cell receptor (beta chain) turned up a few times. Antigen: not known. CDR3 length: 16 residues. Germline CDR1 reads MNHEY; CDR2 reads SMNVEV (reference sequence). Trimming cost V 2 bases and J 0 bases, with 13 bases left between them. TCRdb passed the reads through MiXCR, listing each CDR3 protein once. The sample consists of approximately 770,000 distinct CDR3 sequences, 25% to 35% of them appearing once. This sample stems from a study of T cell repertoires in cytomegalovirus infection. On the study more broadly: Newly reported HLA-C-restricted and thoroughly characterized HLA-B-restricted CMV epitopes were employed. Public TCR beta signature analysis indicated the presence of both CMV infection and matching HLA type. Study-level results: Across the ex vivo response, the dominant clonotypes were HLA-C-restricted CMV-specific TCR beta clonotypes.

This clonotype was obtained from a human donor in good health (CMV status not recorded). Some clones in this sample may be carry-over from other donors' samples. Sequencing used cultured CD8+ T cells from PBMCs, obtained from culture after CMV antigen stimulation. The J gene is TRBJ1-1, the V gene TRBV27; D is uncertain. CDR3 DNA: TGTGCCAGCAGTTTAGGGATAGGTACCATGAACACTGAAGCTTTCTTT. Amino acids: CASSLGIGTMNTEAFF.